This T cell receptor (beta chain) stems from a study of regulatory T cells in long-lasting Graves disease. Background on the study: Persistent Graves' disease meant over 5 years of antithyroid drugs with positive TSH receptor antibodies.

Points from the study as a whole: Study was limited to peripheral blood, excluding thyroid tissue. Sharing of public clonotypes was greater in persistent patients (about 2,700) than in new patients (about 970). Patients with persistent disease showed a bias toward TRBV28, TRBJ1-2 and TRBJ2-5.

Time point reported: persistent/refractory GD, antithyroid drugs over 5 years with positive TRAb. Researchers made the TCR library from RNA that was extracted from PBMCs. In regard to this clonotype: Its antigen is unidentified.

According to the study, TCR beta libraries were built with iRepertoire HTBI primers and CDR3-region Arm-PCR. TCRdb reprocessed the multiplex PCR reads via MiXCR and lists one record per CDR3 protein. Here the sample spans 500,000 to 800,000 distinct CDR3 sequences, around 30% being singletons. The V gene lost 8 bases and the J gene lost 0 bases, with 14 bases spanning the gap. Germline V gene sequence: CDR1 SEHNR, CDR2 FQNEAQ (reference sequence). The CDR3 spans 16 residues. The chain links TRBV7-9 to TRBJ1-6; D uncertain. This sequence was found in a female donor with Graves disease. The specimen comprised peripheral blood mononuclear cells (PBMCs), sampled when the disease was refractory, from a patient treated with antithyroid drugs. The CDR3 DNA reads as TGTGCCAGCGCGAGCTCTGGGAGCTCCTATAATTCACCCCTCCACTTT. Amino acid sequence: CASASSGSSYNSPLHF. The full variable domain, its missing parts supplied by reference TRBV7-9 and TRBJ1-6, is DTGVSQNPRHKITKRGQNVTFRCDPISEHNRLYWYRQTLGQGPEFLTYFQNEAQLEKSRLLSDRFSAERPKGSFSTLEIQRTEQGDSAMYLCASASSGSSYNSPLHFGNGTRLTVT.